Below are 25 T cell receptor beta chains sequenced from a single sample in a study of blood T cell repertoires in COVID-19. Libraries were prepared by immunoSEQ multiplex PCR; TCRdb keeps only in-frame clonotypes and omits some of them. The table includes around 190,000 clones, approximately 90% detected once. Sequencing input: PBMCs or T cells enriched from blood (not recorded which). The receptors derive from a young man with acute COVID-19.

This clone was seen a single time. The gene calls are TRBV9 and TRBJ1-3; D remains ambiguous. V was shortened by 4 bases and J by 2 bases, with 16 bases between the two germline ends. CDR3 length equals 16 residues. The germline V gene encodes CDR1 SGDLS and CDR2 YYNGEE. The CDR3 loop reads CASSPAGSFTGNTIYF. CDR3 DNA sequence: TGTGCCAGCAGCCCCGCTGGCAGTTTTACTGGAAACACCATATATTTT. The full variable domain, in which reference TRBV9 and TRBJ1-3 provide the parts outside the CDR3, is DSGVTQTPKHLITATGQRVTLRCSPRSGDLSVYWYQQSLDQGLQFLIQYYNGEERAKGNILERFSAQQFPDLHSELNLSSLELGDSALYFCASSPAGSFTGNTIYFGEGSWLTVV.

This sequence joins TRBV28 and TRBJ1-5; D is possibly TRBD1 (5 bases). Germline-derived CDR1 and CDR2 are MDHEN and SYDVKM. V lost 2 bases and J lost 3, with 8 bases in between. The CDR3 is 14 amino acids. The CDR3 protein is CASSLNRINQPQHF. As DNA, the CDR3 is TGTGCCAGCAGTTTAAACAGGATCAATCAGCCCCAGCATTTT.

This clone was counted once. J is TRBJ2-2 and V is TRBV6-5, with a possible D match to TRBD1 (6 bases). This CDR3 is built from 13 residues. V shed 7 bases and J shed 3 bases, with 9 bases lying between them. Germline lookup yields CDR1 MNHEY and CDR2 SVGAGI. The CDR3 coding sequence is TGTGCCAGCAAAAAGGGGGACACCGGGGAGCTGTTTTTT. It is translated as CASKKGDTGELFF.

The chain carries TRBV5-5 and TRBJ2-7; D is perhaps TRBD1 (6 bases). V was cut by 0 bases and J by 2 bases, with 9 bases left in between. This CDR3 is 14 amino acids long. Germline V CDR1 and CDR2: SGHKS, YYEKEE (reference sequence). CDR3 in DNA: TGTGCCAGCAGCTTGGCACAGGGTGCCTACGAGCAGTACTTC. This translates into CASSLAQGAYEQYF. The full variable domain, its missing parts supplied by reference TRBV5-5 and TRBJ2-7, is DAGVTQSPTHLIKTRGQQVTLRCSPISGHKSVSWYQQVLGQGPQFIFQYYEKEERGRGNFPDRFSARQFPNYSSELNVNALLLGDSALYLCASSLAQGAYEQYFGPGTRLTVT.

The table lists this clone with a few counts. The chain couples TRBV5-1 to TRBJ1-1; D may be TRBD1 (5 bases). Germline CDR1 and CDR2: SGHRS and YFSETQ. Deletions cut 4 bases from V and 0 bases from J, with 19 bases between. The CDR3 runs to 17 residues. For the CDR3, the DNA is TGCGCCAGCAGCAACAATCGGGGGAATATAATGAACACTGAAGCTTTCTTT. Translated: CASSNNRGNIMNTEAFF.

The chain has TRBV5-4 and TRBJ2-3, with TRBD2 matching over 9 bases. Unmatched junction bases numbered 7, after V lost 0 bases and J lost 5 bases. The CDR3 consists of 16 residues. Germline V gene sequence: CDR1 SGHNT, CDR2 YYREEE (reference sequence). The chain's CDR3 is CASSLEGGRGVDTQYF. CDR3 in DNA: TGTGCCAGCAGCTTGGAAGGCGGGAGGGGGGTAGATACGCAGTATTTT.

The chain has TRBV4-1 and TRBJ2-1; TRBD2 agrees at 10 bases. There are 16 residues in the CDR3. Trimming removed 0 bases from V and 9 bases from J; junction bases left unmatched: 8. Germline V gene data show CDR1 as MGHRA and CDR2 as YSYEKL. The CDR3 loop reads CASSQEEASGSFEQFF. CDR3 in DNA: TGCGCCAGCAGCCAAGAAGAGGCTAGCGGGAGCTTTGAGCAGTTCTTC.

This clone appeared a single time. The chain joins TRBV9 to TRBJ2-7, with TRBD1 identical over 10 bases. The ends lost 5 bases at V and 6 bases at J; junction bases unmatched: 5. From germline, CDR1 is SGDLS and CDR2 YYNGEE. The CDR3 runs to 13 residues. CDR3: CASSVGQGSEQYF. The DNA of the CDR3 is TGTGCCAGCAGTGTGGGACAGGGGTCCGAGCAGTACTTC.

Only one count was recorded for this clone. The rearrangement links TRBV20-1 to TRBJ1-1, with D tentatively TRBD1 (5 bases). The CDR3 is made up of 15 amino acids. Germline lookup yields CDR1 DFQATT and CDR2 SNEGSKA (reference sequence). The V and J ends lost 3 bases and 5 bases respectively, with 19 bases between them. This CDR3 reads CSASSGGGAKTEAFF. CDR3 sequence (DNA): TGCAGTGCTAGTTCCGGCGGAGGGGCGAAGACTGAAGCTTTCTTT.

V is TRBV4-1 and J is TRBJ2-3; D gene uncertain. CDR1 and CDR2 from the germline V gene are MGHRA and YSYEKL. This CDR3 is built from 13 residues. Deletions cut 4 bases from V and 7 bases from J, with 12 bases between. The CDR3 loop reads CASSPQNSNTQYF. The CDR3 DNA sequence: TGCGCCAGCAGCCCCCAAAATTCCAATACGCAGTATTTT.

This rearrangement joins TRBV11-1 to TRBJ2-5, with 12 bases matching TRBD2. CDR3 length equals 15 residues. The germline V gene encodes CDR1 SGHAT and CDR2 FQDESV (reference sequence). V was clipped by 7 bases and J by 5 bases; unmatched bases: 8. This CDR3 is CASTETSGSWETQYF. In DNA form, the CDR3 reads TGTGCCAGCACCGAGACTAGCGGGAGCTGGGAGACCCAGTACTTC.

The rearrangement links TRBV9 to TRBJ2-3, with TRBD1 matching 9 bases. V shed 2 bases and J 4 bases; nucleotides not matched to a gene: 8. Germline lookup yields CDR1 SGDLS and CDR2 YYNGEE. The CDR3 length is 16 residues. The CDR3 is CASSVEQGAYSDTQYF. CDR3 DNA: TGTGCCAGCAGCGTGGAACAGGGGGCTTATTCAGATACGCAGTATTTT. Filled out from reference TRBV9 and TRBJ2-3, the complete variable domain reads DSGVTQTPKHLITATGQRVTLRCSPRSGDLSVYWYQQSLDQGLQFLIQYYNGEERAKGNILERFSAQQFPDLHSELNLSSLELGDSALYFCASSVEQGAYSDTQYFGPGTRLTVL.

A few counts support this clone. V is TRBV5-1 and J is TRBJ2-7, with D possibly TRBD2 on 6 matching bases. Germline V gene data show CDR1 as SGHRS and CDR2 as YFSETQ. This CDR3 is 14 amino acids long. The V and J ends lost 0 bases and 2 bases respectively, with 9 bases between them. Written as DNA, the CDR3 is TGCGCCAGCAGCTTGGACGGGAGTGCCTACGAGCAGTACTTC. Residues: CASSLDGSAYEQYF.

The chain employs TRBV28 and TRBJ2-7; D remains ambiguous. Germline V gene lookup returns CDR1 MDHEN and CDR2 SYDVKM. Between the trimmed V and J ends, which lost 6 bases and 3 bases, there was a span of 6 bases. CDR3 length: 11 amino acids. The CDR3 coding sequence is TGTGCCAGCAGCCGTAGCTACGAGCAGTACTTC. Translated, it gives CASSRSYEQYF.

The V and J genes are TRBV28 and TRBJ1-4; 11 bases agree with TRBD1. The CDR3 totals 16 residues. J lost 8 bases, V lost 5 bases, and 10 bases had no gene match. In germline, CDR1 is MDHEN, CDR2 SYDVKM. CDR3 loop: CASSKHGTGGNEKLFF. CDR3 coding DNA: TGTGCCAGCAGTAAACATGGGACAGGGGGAAACGAAAAACTGTTTTTT.

Only a few counts were recorded for this clone. The chain links TRBV18 to TRBJ1-1; TRBD1 matches at 7 bases. Looked up from germline, CDR1 is KGHSH and CDR2 is LQKENI. The CDR3 is 15 residues long. Trimming removed 2 bases from V and 2 bases from J; junction bases left unmatched: 5. The CDR3 region has the DNA TGTGCCAGCTCACCAACAGGGGAATTAAACACTGAAGCTTTCTTT. Translation: CASSPTGELNTEAFF.

This clone was seen just once. The chain recombines TRBV18 with TRBJ1-1; D remains ambiguous. Germline CDR1 KGHSH, CDR2 LQKENI. This CDR3 is built from 14 residues. The V gene lost 0 bases and the J gene lost 0 bases, with 5 bases spanning the gap. CDR3 nucleotides: TGTGCCAGCTCACCACCCAATTTGAACACTGAAGCTTTCTTT. This sequence encodes CASSPPNLNTEAFF.

V is TRBV30 and J is TRBJ2-5, with 8 bases identical to TRBD1. V shed 0 bases, J shed 5 bases, and the junction held 8 bases outside the gene matches. The CDR3 runs 15 residues. The V gene's germline CDR1 is GTSNPN and CDR2 SVGIG (reference sequence). The CDR3 coding sequence is TGTGCCTGGAGTGTATTCCAGGGGGCGTTTGAGACCCAGTACTTC. Protein: CAWSVFQGAFETQYF.

This rearrangement joins TRBV6-5 to TRBJ2-7, with 7 nucleotides matching TRBD2. The germline V gene encodes CDR1 MNHEY and CDR2 SVGAGI. CDR3 size: 15 residues. With V trimmed by 10 bases and J by 1 base, 13 bases remained unmatched. CDR3 region: CATSRGEGGSYEQYF. The CDR3 DNA follows: TGTGCCACCTCCCGGGGGGAGGGCGGATCCTACGAGCAGTACTTC.

The V call is TRBV28, the J call TRBJ1-2; 8 nucleotides match TRBD1. V was pared by 4 bases and J by 0 bases, with 7 bases of the junction left unmatched. Germline CDR1 is MDHEN and CDR2 is SYDVKM. The CDR3 spans 16 residues. The CDR3 nucleotides read TGTGCCAGCAGTTCTCCCCCGACAGGGGCTAACTATGGCTACACCTTC. Its protein is CASSSPPTGANYGYTF.

This chain connects TRBV30 to TRBJ1-5, with a weak D call TRBD1 (5 bases). CDR1 GTSNPN and CDR2 SVGIG come from the germline V gene (reference sequence). Trimming took 2 bases from V and 0 from J, leaving 14 bases between them. CDR3 length equals 16 residues. The CDR3 DNA reads TGTGCCTGGAGTATGTCAGGGATGTATAGCAATCAGCCCCAGCATTTT. This translates into CAWSMSGMYSNQPQHF.

This chain connects TRBV5-1 to TRBJ1-1; possibly TRBD1 for D (6 bases). CDR1 and CDR2 (germline): SGHRS, YFSETQ. This CDR3 contains 12 residues. Trimming left V 4 bases short and J 5 bases short, with 9 bases between. DNA of the CDR3: TGCGCCAGCAGCACAGGGATGACTGAAGCTTTCTTT. Protein sequence: CASSTGMTEAFF. Supplemented by reference TRBV5-1 and TRBJ1-1, the full variable domain reads KAGVTQTPRYLIKTRGQQVTLSCSPISGHRSVSWYQQTPGQGLQFLFEYFSETQRNKGNFPGRFSGRQFSNSRSEMNVSTLELGDSALYLCASSTGMTEAFFGQGTRLTVV.

The chain has TRBV28 and TRBJ2-3, with 14 nucleotides matching TRBD2. The V segment lost 8 bases and the J segment 1 base; nucleotides outside the gene matches: 5. The CDR3 runs to 16 residues. Germline CDR1 is MDHEN and CDR2 is SYDVKM. The DNA for the CDR3 is TGTGCCAGCCGTATGGGACTAGCGGGGGGCACAGATACGCAGTATTTT. Amino acids: CASRMGLAGGTDTQYF.

The V call is TRBV19, the J call TRBJ1-2; unclear D gene. With 2 bases removed from V and 3 bases from J, the gap between germline ends came to 10 bases. CDR1 is LNHDA, CDR2 SQIVND, per germline (reference sequence). The length of the CDR3 is 14 residues. Written as DNA, the CDR3 is TGTGCCAGTAGTATATCAGAATCCTACTATGGCTACACCTTC. Residues: CASSISESYYGYTF.

The chain combines TRBV6-5 with TRBJ2-6; 10 nucleotides line up with TRBD2. Germline V gene data show CDR1 as MNHEY and CDR2 as SVGAGI. V shed 7 bases, J shed 2 bases, and the junction held 2 bases outside the gene matches. CDR3 length equals 15 residues. CDR3: CASNLAGAGANVLTF. CDR3 bases: TGTGCCAGCAATCTAGCGGGAGCTGGGGCCAACGTCCTGACTTTC.